The rows below give T cell receptor beta chains drawn from one sample of a study of OX40 agonist ivuxolimab in advanced cancers. Only in-frame clones appear in the TCRdb table, and some are missing; sequencing was by immunoSEQ multiplex PCR. The sample shows roughly 74,000 clones, 92% of them seen only once. The sample here was CD4+ or CD8+ T cells sorted from blood, taken in a trial of the OX40 agonist ivuxolimab. These TCRs come from an adult with an advanced solid tumor such as melanoma, head and neck, liver or kidney cancer. The CDR3 runs from the conserved cysteine through the conserved F or W. Fields, in order: V gene, D gene, clone size, J gene, CDR3 protein, CDR3 DNA. D genes are given only for firm matches. Clone size is not always given. Where it is, it says once, few, many or a class for expanded clones.

TRBV10-1	.	.	TRBJ1-1	CASSESASEAFF	TGCGCCAGCAGTGAGTCTGCATCGGAAGCTTTCTTT
TRBV7-9	.	.	TRBJ1-5	CASSLDHAVNQPQHF	TGTGCCAGCAGCTTAGATCATGCAGTCAATCAGCCCCAGCATTTT
TRBV29-1	.	.	TRBJ1-3	CSVLTGSGNTIYF	TGCAGCGTGCTAACAGGGTCAGGAAACACCATATATTTT
TRBV7-9	TRBD1	.	TRBJ1-1	CASSPGDRVSNTEAFF	TGTGCCAGCAGCCCAGGGGACAGGGTATCGAACACTGAAGCTTTCTTT
TRBV2	.	once	TRBJ1-1	CARLLGTEAFF	TGTGCCAGACTATTGGGGACTGAAGCTTTCTTT
TRBV6-6	TRBD2	.	TRBJ2-7	CASRSAGGKSYEQYF	TGTGCCAGCAGGTCGGCCGGGGGGAAATCCTACGAGCAGTACTTC
TRBV27	.	.	TRBJ1-5	CASSLYFLSNQPQHF	TGTGCCAGCAGTTTATATTTCTTGAGCAATCAGCCCCAGCATTTT
TRBV7-2	TRBD2	.	TRBJ2-7	CASTLSGGAAYEQYF	TGTGCCAGCACCCTTAGCGGGGGGGCCGCCTACGAGCAGTACTTC
TRBV4-1	.	.	TRBJ2-3	CASSQGGGTDTQYF	TGCGCCAGCAGCCAAGGGGGCGGCACAGATACGCAGTATTTT
TRBV9	.	.	TRBJ2-7	CASSVVADFSYEQYF	TGTGCCAGCAGCGTAGTGGCAGACTTTTCCTACGAGCAGTACTTC
TRBV9	.	.	TRBJ1-2	CASSVGGSANYGYTF	TGTGCCAGCAGCGTAGGGGGGTCGGCTAACTATGGCTACACCTTC
TRBV15	.	.	TRBJ2-7	CATSDYAYEQYF	TGTGCCACCAGCGACTATGCCTACGAGCAGTACTTC
TRBV9	TRBD1	.	TRBJ1-2	CASRGTENYGYTF	TGTGCCAGCAGAGGGACAGAAAACTATGGCTACACCTTC
TRBV19	.	few	TRBJ1-2	CASTATGGMAGYTF	TGTGCCAGTACCGCCACGGGGGGAATGGCTGGCTACACCTTC
TRBV6-1	.	.	TRBJ2-7	CASSEWGNEQYF	TGTGCCAGCAGTGAATGGGGGAACGAGCAGTACTTC
TRBV11-2	TRBD1	.	TRBJ2-7	CASSLGFGTGGYEQYF	TGTGCCAGCAGCTTAGGCTTCGGGACAGGGGGCTACGAGCAGTACTTC